The 29 T cell receptor beta chains listed next were all sequenced from one sample in a study of blood T cell repertoires in COVID-19. Sequencing used immunoSEQ multiplex PCR; TCRdb keeps in-frame clones, though not all of them. The table lists 300,000 to 400,000 clones, about 90% of them singletons. Source material: peripheral blood. Receptor source: a woman between 18 and 29 years old who had recovered from COVID-19.

The chain uses TRBV18 and TRBJ2-3; TRBD1 agrees at 7 bases. Germline lookup yields CDR1 KGHSH and CDR2 LQKENI. V shed 3 bases and J 2 bases; nucleotides not matched to a gene: 2. This CDR3 is 14 amino acids long. The CDR3 DNA follows: TGTGCCAGCTCACCGGGACAGCCCACAGATACGCAGTATTTT. Encoded protein: CASSPGQPTDTQYF.

The V and J genes are TRBV7-2 and TRBJ2-4; 13 positions agree with TRBD2. Germline V gene data show CDR1 as SGHTA and CDR2 as FQGNSA. The CDR3 totals 19 residues. Trimming took 0 bases from V and 2 from J; bases not matched to a gene: 7. The CDR3 DNA follows: TGTGCCAGCAGCTTAGCCAGGTCCGGGACTAGCGGGACCAAAAACATTCAGTACTTC. This gives the protein CASSLARSGTSGTKNIQYF.

This sequence joins TRBV7-9 and TRBJ2-1; D is perhaps TRBD2 (6 bases). The germline V gene has CDR1 SEHNR and CDR2 FQNEAQ (reference sequence). Trimming left V 6 bases short and J 7 bases short, with 19 bases between. The CDR3 totals 15 residues. The CDR3 sequence: CASRSLPRAGNEQFF. In DNA, the CDR3 is TGTGCCAGCAGATCTCTCCCCAGGGCGGGGAATGAGCAGTTCTTC.

V is TRBV7-8 and J is TRBJ1-1; D not certain. Trimming removed 5 bases from V and 8 bases from J, with 12 bases in between. Germline V gene sequence: CDR1 SGHVS, CDR2 FQNEAQ. This CDR3 has 12 residues. The chain's CDR3 is CASSLPRREAFF. CDR3 bases: TGTGCCAGCAGCCTTCCCCGGAGGGAAGCTTTCTTT. The full variable domain, its missing parts supplied by reference TRBV7-8 and TRBJ1-1, is GAGVSQSPRYKVAKRGQDVALRCDPISGHVSLFWYQQALGQGPEFLTYFQNEAQLDKSGLPSDRFFAERPEGSVSTLKIQRTQQEDSAVYLCASSLPRREAFFGQGTRLTVV.

CDR3 DNA: TGTGCCAGCAGTACAATCGTCGGGGAGGCCGGGGAGCTGTTTTTT. Amino acid sequence: CASSTIVGEAGELFF. The genes are TRBV6-2 or TRBV6-3 and TRBJ2-2; D possibly corresponds to TRBD2 (6 bases). This CDR3 region has 15 residues. The V and J ends lost 5 bases and 6 bases respectively, with 16 bases between them. CDR1 is MNHEY and CDR2 is SVGEGT in the germline V gene.

The chain combines TRBV10-3 with TRBJ2-2, with 10 bases fitting TRBD1. V trimming: 10 bases; J trimming: 6 bases; junction bases outside the gene matches: 17. This CDR3 contains 17 residues. Germline assignment: CDR1 ENHRY and CDR2 SYGVKD. In DNA form, the CDR3 reads TGTGCCAGTTCAGGCCGAATTGGGGACAGGGGTTCCGGGGAGCTGTTTTTT. It specifies CASSGRIGDRGSGELFF.

The rearrangement uses TRBV19 and TRBJ1-1; D possibly corresponds to TRBD1 (5 bases). This CDR3 comprises 14 residues. CDR1 and CDR2 (germline): LNHDA, SQIVND (reference sequence). The ends were cut back, 3 bases at V and 2 bases at J, with 10 bases in the middle. CDR3 nucleotides: TGTGCCAGTAGTATGAGCAGGGATAACACTGAAGCTTTCTTT. Translating gives CASSMSRDNTEAFF.

This chain's CDR3 is CASSIASISREQFF. CDR3 nucleotide sequence: TGTGCCAGTAGTATTGCTAGCATCAGCCGCGAGCAGTTCTTC. The chain employs TRBV19 and TRBJ2-1; the D gene is possibly TRBD2 (5 bases). The germline V gene encodes CDR1 LNHDA and CDR2 SQIVND (reference sequence). The V gene lost 3 bases and the J gene lost 10 bases, with 16 bases spanning the gap. This CDR3 has 14 residues. The complete variable domain, with remaining parts taken from reference TRBV19 and TRBJ2-1, reads DGGITQSPKYLFRKEGQNVTLSCEQNLNHDAMYWYRQDPGQGLRLIYYSQIVNDFQKGDIAEGYSVSREKKESFPLTVTSAQKNPTAFYLCASSIASISREQFFGPGTRLTVL.

The J gene is TRBJ2-7, the V gene TRBV4-3, with 11 bases lining up with TRBD1. Trimming removed 2 bases from V and 4 bases from J; junction bases left unmatched: 7. Per the germline V gene, CDR1 is LGHNA and CDR2 is YSLEER. The CDR3 covers 16 residues. The CDR3 loop is CASSQLSGQGGYEQYV. The CDR3 DNA reads as TGCGCCAGCAGCCAACTATCGGGACAGGGGGGGTACGAGCAGTACGTC.

J is TRBJ2-2 and V is TRBV9; D perhaps matches TRBD2 (5 bases). Germline-derived CDR1 and CDR2 are SGDLS and YYNGEE. The CDR3 extends over 17 amino acids. V was clipped by 3 bases and J by 1 base, with 16 bases between them. CDR3 nucleotide sequence: TGTGCCAGCAGCGCGGATGGGAGACGGAGGAACACCGGGGAGCTGTTTTTT. The encoded protein is CASSADGRRRNTGELFF.

This chain uses TRBV7-2 with TRBJ1-6; D is possibly TRBD1 (5 bases). CDR1 and CDR2 (germline): SGHTA, FQGNSA. Trimming took 2 bases from V and 7 from J, leaving 12 bases between them. The CDR3 runs to 15 residues. Written as DNA, the CDR3 is TGTGCCAGCAGCTTATTAGGGGTAGAGAATTCACCCCTCCACTTT. Its translation is CASSLLGVENSPLHF.

V and J are TRBV11-2 and TRBJ2-7, with TRBD2 matching 13 bases. The CDR3 runs to 16 residues. With 4 bases clipped from V and 4 bases from J, the junction kept 7 bases outside the gene matches. Per germline, CDR1 SGHAT and CDR2 FQNNGV. CDR3 bases: TGTGCCAGCAGCTCACTTGGACTAGCGGGAGTTTACGAGCAGTACGTC. Translated: CASSSLGLAGVYEQYV.

The J gene is TRBJ1-5, the V gene TRBV5-3; no reliable D call. TRBV5-3 is flagged as an ORF with uncertain function. There are 16 residues in the CDR3. V dropped 3 bases and J dropped 3 bases, with 16 bases sitting between them. CDR3 sequence reads: CARSSMGSGDNQPQHF. In nucleotides, the CDR3 is TGTGCCAGAAGCTCAATGGGGAGCGGTGACAATCAGCCCCAGCATTTT.

This CDR3 is CASSFLTSGDNEQFF. CDR3 bases: TGCGCCAGCAGCTTTTTAACTAGCGGGGACAATGAGCAGTTCTTC. The chain couples TRBV5-1 to TRBJ2-1; the match to TRBD2 covers 10 bases. Trimming took 2 bases from V and 5 from J; bases not matched to a gene: 4. The CDR3 runs to 15 residues. CDR1 and CDR2 (germline): SGHRS, YFSETQ.

The chain combines TRBV3-1 (or the pseudogene TRBV3-2) with TRBJ2-5, with 8 bases matching TRBD1. Germline V gives CDR1 LGHDT, CDR2 YNNKEL (reference sequence). CDR3 length: 16 amino acids. J gave up 5 bases and V 1 base, and 9 bases lay outside the gene matches. In DNA, the CDR3 is TGTGCCAGCAGCCAAGTGGATACGGACAGGGTTGAGACCCAGTACTTC. This codes for CASSQVDTDRVETQYF.

The V call is TRBV3-1 (or the pseudogene TRBV3-2), the J call TRBJ1-2; 7 nucleotides align to TRBD1. V lost 5 bases, J lost 7 bases, and 7 bases stayed unmatched. The CDR3 contains 13 residues. Per the germline V gene, CDR1 is LGHDT and CDR2 is YNNKEL (reference sequence). This chain's CDR3 is CASSEQQGSGYTF. CDR3 coding DNA: TGTGCCAGCAGCGAACAACAGGGGAGTGGCTACACCTTC.

The V gene is TRBV30, the J gene TRBJ2-5; unclear D gene. Per the germline V gene, CDR1 is GTSNPN and CDR2 is SVGIG (reference sequence). The CDR3 contains 13 residues. With 0 bases removed from V and 3 bases from J, the gap between germline ends came to 8 bases. CDR3 DNA sequence: TGTGCCTGGAGTGTTGGCCTGAAAGAGACCCAGTACTTC. This translates into CAWSVGLKETQYF.

V and J are TRBV12-5 and TRBJ1-1, with a weak D call TRBD1 (6 bases). Deletions cut 10 bases from V and 5 bases from J, with 23 bases between. CDR3 length: 15 amino acids. Per germline, CDR1 LGHNT and CDR2 FRNRAP. The CDR3 spells CATRTAPGQLTEAFF. CDR3 in DNA: TGTGCTACTAGGACAGCCCCCGGGCAATTAACTGAAGCTTTCTTT.

The chain carries TRBV11-3 and TRBJ1-6, with 7 bases identical to TRBD1. This CDR3 is built from 14 residues. The junction had 4 bases not matched to a gene; V was cut back by 4 bases and J by 7 bases. Germline V gene data show CDR1 as SGHNT and CDR2 as YENEEA. The CDR3 bases are TGTGCCAGCAGCTCCGACAGGGAGAATTCACCCCTCCACTTT. This translates into CASSSDRENSPLHF.

This clone was observed a single time. The rearrangement links TRBV18 to TRBJ2-3; D gene uncertain. This CDR3 comprises 11 residues. Trimming took off 3 bases at V and 5 bases at J, with 3 bases between the two ends. Germline-derived CDR1 and CDR2 are KGHSH and LQKENI. CDR3 protein: CASSPQDTQYF. CDR3 sequence (DNA): TGTGCCAGCTCACCCCAAGATACGCAGTATTTT.

This clone appeared a few times. This chain connects TRBV19 to TRBJ1-2; 9 bases are a match to TRBD1. CDR3 length equals 15 residues. Germline CDR1 and CDR2: LNHDA and SQIVND (reference sequence). With V trimmed by 4 bases and J by 8 bases, 11 bases remained unmatched. CDR3 DNA: TGTGCCAGTAGTACTCAGGGGACAGGGATTGAGGGCTACACCTTC. Translation gives CASSTQGTGIEGYTF.

The rearrangement joins TRBV4-3 to TRBJ2-5; possibly TRBD2 for D (6 bases). The length of the CDR3 is 13 residues. The germline CDR1 and CDR2 sequences are LGHNA and YSLEER. V lost 4 bases to trimming and J lost 5 bases, with 11 bases between them. The CDR3 protein is CASSREVRETQYF. The DNA for the CDR3 is TGCGCCAGCAGCCGGGAGGTACGGGAGACCCAGTACTTC.

This chain connects TRBV6-6 to TRBJ2-1, with D tentatively TRBD1 (5 bases). Between the trimmed V and J ends, which lost 6 bases and 8 bases, there was a span of 14 bases. CDR3 length equals 13 residues. Germline CDR1 is MNHNY and CDR2 is SVGAGI (reference sequence). CDR3 nucleotides: TGTGCCAGCAGCCAGGGTCATTTCGATGAGCAGTTCTTC. This gives the protein CASSQGHFDEQFF.

This chain links TRBV10-1 with TRBJ2-1, with a tentative D call TRBD2 (5 bases). Germline CDR1 is WNHNN and CDR2 is SYGVQD (reference sequence). The V end was cut by 0 bases, the J end by 6 bases, with 12 bases between. The CDR3 sequence is 15 residues long. The CDR3 region has the DNA TGCGCCAGCAGTGAGTCGGGAGTTTCGTTCAATGAGCAGTTCTTC. It codes for CASSESGVSFNEQFF.

This clone was seen just once. This sequence joins TRBV7-9 and TRBJ2-3; 9 nucleotides align to TRBD2. V lost 4 bases to trimming and J lost 1 base; unmatched junction nucleotides: 15. Germline CDR1 is SEHNR and CDR2 is FQNEAQ (reference sequence). This CDR3 region has 19 residues. The DNA for the CDR3 is TGTGCCAGCAGCTCCGCAACTAGCGGGCTTACCAGGGGCACAGATACGCAGTATTTT. This sequence encodes CASSSATSGLTRGTDTQYF. The full variable domain, rest sourced from reference TRBV7-9 and TRBJ2-3, is DTGVSQNPRHKITKRGQNVTFRCDPISEHNRLYWYRQTLGQGPEFLTYFQNEAQLEKSRLLSDRFSAERPKGSFSTLEIQRTEQGDSAMYLCASSSATSGLTRGTDTQYFGPGTRLTVL.

The chain couples TRBV10-2 to TRBJ2-1; 12 bases align to TRBD2. The ends lost 6 bases at V and 8 bases at J; junction bases unmatched: 2. The germline gives CDR1 WSHSY, CDR2 SAAADI. There are 13 residues in the CDR3. The CDR3 spells CASSLAGGHEQFF. CDR3 nucleotides: TGCGCCAGCAGCCTAGCGGGAGGGCATGAGCAGTTCTTC.

V usage is TRBV7-2 and J usage is TRBJ2-1; 11 bases map to TRBD2. This CDR3 contains 14 residues. Germline V gives CDR1 SGHTA, CDR2 FQGNSA. V lost 1 base, J lost 9 bases, and 2 bases stayed unmatched. The CDR3 DNA sequence: TGTGCCAGCAGCTTAGTTGGGACTAGCGGTGAGCAGTTCTTC. Translating gives CASSLVGTSGEQFF.

The gene calls are TRBV25-1 and TRBJ1-6; 9 bases fit TRBD1. The V gene end was trimmed by 3 bases and the J gene end by 6 bases; junction bases not matched to a gene: 6. Germline V gives CDR1 MGHDK, CDR2 SYGVNS. This CDR3 has 16 amino acids. For the CDR3, the DNA is TGTGCCAGCAGTGACGCTGGACAGGGGTTTAATTCACCCCTCCACTTT. It specifies CASSDAGQGFNSPLHF.

DNA of the CDR3: TGTGCCAGCAGCGACCGACTAGCGTTTGAGCAGTTCTTC. As protein: CASSDRLAFEQFF. The V and J genes are TRBV12-3 or TRBV12-4 and TRBJ2-1; 8 bases match TRBD2. With V trimmed by 6 bases and J by 9 bases, 7 bases remained unmatched. This CDR3 comprises 13 residues.